The sequence of this T cell receptor (beta chain) was determined in a study of blood T cells in healthy people across ages. Study-level findings and limits: No conclusive comparison of naive versus antigen-experienced cells was possible with unsorted PBMCs.

Caucasian, healthy and from Russia, the donors were aged between about 6 and 90. Collection of around 9.3 milliliters of peripheral blood was performed for each donor. The use of a sample-barcoded 5' primer and a J-beta primer mix characterized a second PCR of about 7 to 12 cycles. Any given sample supplied a minimum of 2.5 million CDR3-containing paired-end reads. TCRdb reanalysed the 5' RACE reads using MiXCR and keeps one entry per CDR3 protein. The data show about 1.4 million distinct CDR3 sequences, with around 59% seen just once and 5.5% to 8% held by the top ten. Trimming left V 1 base short and J 7 bases short, with 7 bases between. This CDR3 contains 12 residues. The germline CDR1 and CDR2 sequences are SEHNR and FQNEAQ (reference sequence). This clonotype was counted a single time. Its antigen remains unknown.

This TCR was sampled from a man younger than 30 in good health. Input material: blood. This chain links TRBV7-9 with TRBJ1-1; D unresolved. CDR3 region: CASSLDQSEAFF. The DNA of the CDR3 is TGTGCCAGCAGCTTAGATCAGAGTGAAGCTTTCTTT.